The source of this TCR beta chain is a study of CD8 T cells in ankylosing spondylitis. The study, taken as a whole, reports: Both synovial fluid and blood in reactive arthritis had previously been reported to carry some motif variants. Characteristic, it appeared, of ankylosing spondylitis blood was a TCR beta motif of eight highly homologous variants. Disease-linked clones were found to be CD8+ and relatively rare in peripheral blood.

A note on this clonotype: Its antigen is currently unknown.

Using quantitative 5'-RACE with molecular barcodes, the authors made TCR beta libraries. TCRdb re-called the 5' RACE reads through MiXCR, storing one row per CDR3 protein. The sample contains approximately 110,000 distinct CDR3 sequences, less than 25% of which appear only once. The V and J ends lost 5 bases and 5 bases, in that order; junction bases with no gene match: 4. Germline V gene sequence: CDR1 MNHEY, CDR2 SMNVEV (reference sequence). The CDR3 runs to 14 residues. The sample was synovial fluid, either unsorted or a sorted T cell fraction (not recorded which). This receptor was obtained from a male donor with ankylosing spondylitis. V and J are TRBV27 and TRBJ1-5, with 9 bases lining up with TRBD1. The CDR3 loop reads CASSAYRGHQPQHF. In DNA form, the CDR3 reads TGTGCCAGCAGTGCCTACAGGGGGCATCAGCCCCAGCATTTT.